Below are 5 T cell receptor beta chains sequenced from a single sample in a study of CD8+ T cells in alopecia areata. Treatment denoted: oral pan-JAK inhibitor, 5-10 mg twice daily. cDNA prepared by RNA extraction and subsequent reverse transcription served as the template for sequencing. The repertoire was sequenced with immunoSEQ multiplex PCR; TCRdb's copy has only in-frame clones and lacks some. The table records a few hundred thousand clones, roughly 60% of them present only once. The sample in question was CD4+ T cells sorted from blood, obtained at week 52, from a patient treated with tofacitinib. These receptor sequences come from a human donor with alopecia areata.

V gene TRBV18 combines with J gene TRBJ2-7, with no clear D. The V gene lost 0 bases and the J gene lost 3 bases, with 6 bases spanning the gap. CDR3 size: 13 residues. Germline V gives CDR1 KGHSH, CDR2 LQKENI. CDR3 region: CASSPPDGYEQYF. The CDR3 nucleotides read TGTGCCAGCTCACCACCCGATGGCTACGAGCAGTACTTC.

CDR3 bases: TGTGCCAGCAGCCCTAGTGGAGGGCGCACCGGGGAGCTGTTTTTT. Translating it yields CASSPSGGRTGELFF. The chain combines TRBV5-6 with TRBJ2-2; tentatively, D is TRBD2 (6 bases). The germline V gene has CDR1 SGHDT and CDR2 YYEEEE. There are 15 residues in the CDR3. V lost 4 bases and J lost 4, with 14 bases in between.

The chain recombines TRBV6-5 with TRBJ2-3; D ambiguous. Trimming left V 5 bases short and J 6 bases short, with 9 bases between. Looked up from germline, CDR1 is MNHEY and CDR2 is SVGAGI. The CDR3 has 12 residues. The DNA of the CDR3 is TGTGCCAGCAGTCTGATTGGGGATACGCAGTATTTT. It encodes CASSLIGDTQYF.

The chain uses TRBV5-1 and TRBJ2-1; the D is unclear. The CDR3 sequence is 10 residues long. The V gene's germline CDR1 is SGHRS and CDR2 YFSETQ. V was trimmed by 6 bases and J by 6 bases, leaving 4 bases between them. Here the CDR3 reads CASTGNEQFF. The CDR3 DNA follows: TGCGCCAGCACAGGCAATGAGCAGTTCTTC.

V and J are TRBV4-2 and TRBJ2-3; 11 positions agree with TRBD2. With V trimmed by 1 base and J by 4 bases, 1 base remained unmatched. CDR1 and CDR2 from the germline V gene are LGHNA and YNFKEQ. The CDR3 loop spans 15 amino acids. The CDR3 region has the DNA TGTGCCAGCAGCCAAGTTAGCGGGGGGGCAGATACGCAGTATTTT. Its protein is CASSQVSGGADTQYF.